This TCR beta chain was obtained from a study of blood T cell repertoires in COVID-19. Study at large: Samples taken during acute and convalescent COVID-19 were collected in the United States, Italy and Spain.

Participants came from under 30 US areas, aged roughly 18 to 95 years. The CDR3 sequence is 18 residues long. The V and J ends lost 6 bases and 3 bases, in that order; junction bases with no gene match: 15. Germline values: CDR1 LGHDT, CDR2 YNNKEL (reference sequence). Profiling relied on immunoSEQ multiplex PCR, and the TCRdb table lists in-frame clones only, not all of them. This sample has more than 100,000 clones, with about 86% found just once. Sequenced: PBMCs or T cells enriched from blood (not recorded which). V and J are TRBV3-1 (or the pseudogene TRBV3-2) and TRBJ2-3, with TRBD2 matching 10 bases. This receptor was taken from a man in his forties with acute COVID-19. Here the CDR3 DNA reads TGTGCCAGCAGAATTAAATCCCTAGCGGGAGAATTTACAGATACGCAGTATTTT. Translated, it gives CASRIKSLAGEFTDTQYF.